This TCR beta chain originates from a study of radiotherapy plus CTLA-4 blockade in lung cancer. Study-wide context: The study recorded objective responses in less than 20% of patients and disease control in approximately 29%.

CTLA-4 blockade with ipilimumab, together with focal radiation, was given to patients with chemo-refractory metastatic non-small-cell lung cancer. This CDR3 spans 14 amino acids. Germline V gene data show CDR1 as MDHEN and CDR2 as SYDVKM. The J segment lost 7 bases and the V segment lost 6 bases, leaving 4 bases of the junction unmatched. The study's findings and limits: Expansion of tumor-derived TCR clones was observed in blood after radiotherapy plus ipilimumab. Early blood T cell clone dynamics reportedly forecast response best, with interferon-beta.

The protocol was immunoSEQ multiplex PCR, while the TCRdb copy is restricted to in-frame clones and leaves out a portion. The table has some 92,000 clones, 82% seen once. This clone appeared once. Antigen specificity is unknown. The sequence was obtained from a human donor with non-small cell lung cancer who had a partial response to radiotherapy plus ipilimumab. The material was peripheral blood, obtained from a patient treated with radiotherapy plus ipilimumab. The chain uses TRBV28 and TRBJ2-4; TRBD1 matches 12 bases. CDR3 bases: TGTGCCAGCAGACGGGGACAGGGGGCGAACATTCAGTACTTC. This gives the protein CASRRGQGANIQYF.